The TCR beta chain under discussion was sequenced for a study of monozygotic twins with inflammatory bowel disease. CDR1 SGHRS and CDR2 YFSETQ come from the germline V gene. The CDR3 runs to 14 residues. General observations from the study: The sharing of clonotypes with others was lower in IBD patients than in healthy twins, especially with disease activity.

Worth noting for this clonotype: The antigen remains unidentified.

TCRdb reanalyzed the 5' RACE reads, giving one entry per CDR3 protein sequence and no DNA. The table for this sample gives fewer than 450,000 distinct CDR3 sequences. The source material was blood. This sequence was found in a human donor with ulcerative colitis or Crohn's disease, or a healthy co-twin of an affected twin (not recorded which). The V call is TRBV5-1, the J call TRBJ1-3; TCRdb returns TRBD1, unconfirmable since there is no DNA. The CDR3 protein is CASTPAGSGNTIYF.